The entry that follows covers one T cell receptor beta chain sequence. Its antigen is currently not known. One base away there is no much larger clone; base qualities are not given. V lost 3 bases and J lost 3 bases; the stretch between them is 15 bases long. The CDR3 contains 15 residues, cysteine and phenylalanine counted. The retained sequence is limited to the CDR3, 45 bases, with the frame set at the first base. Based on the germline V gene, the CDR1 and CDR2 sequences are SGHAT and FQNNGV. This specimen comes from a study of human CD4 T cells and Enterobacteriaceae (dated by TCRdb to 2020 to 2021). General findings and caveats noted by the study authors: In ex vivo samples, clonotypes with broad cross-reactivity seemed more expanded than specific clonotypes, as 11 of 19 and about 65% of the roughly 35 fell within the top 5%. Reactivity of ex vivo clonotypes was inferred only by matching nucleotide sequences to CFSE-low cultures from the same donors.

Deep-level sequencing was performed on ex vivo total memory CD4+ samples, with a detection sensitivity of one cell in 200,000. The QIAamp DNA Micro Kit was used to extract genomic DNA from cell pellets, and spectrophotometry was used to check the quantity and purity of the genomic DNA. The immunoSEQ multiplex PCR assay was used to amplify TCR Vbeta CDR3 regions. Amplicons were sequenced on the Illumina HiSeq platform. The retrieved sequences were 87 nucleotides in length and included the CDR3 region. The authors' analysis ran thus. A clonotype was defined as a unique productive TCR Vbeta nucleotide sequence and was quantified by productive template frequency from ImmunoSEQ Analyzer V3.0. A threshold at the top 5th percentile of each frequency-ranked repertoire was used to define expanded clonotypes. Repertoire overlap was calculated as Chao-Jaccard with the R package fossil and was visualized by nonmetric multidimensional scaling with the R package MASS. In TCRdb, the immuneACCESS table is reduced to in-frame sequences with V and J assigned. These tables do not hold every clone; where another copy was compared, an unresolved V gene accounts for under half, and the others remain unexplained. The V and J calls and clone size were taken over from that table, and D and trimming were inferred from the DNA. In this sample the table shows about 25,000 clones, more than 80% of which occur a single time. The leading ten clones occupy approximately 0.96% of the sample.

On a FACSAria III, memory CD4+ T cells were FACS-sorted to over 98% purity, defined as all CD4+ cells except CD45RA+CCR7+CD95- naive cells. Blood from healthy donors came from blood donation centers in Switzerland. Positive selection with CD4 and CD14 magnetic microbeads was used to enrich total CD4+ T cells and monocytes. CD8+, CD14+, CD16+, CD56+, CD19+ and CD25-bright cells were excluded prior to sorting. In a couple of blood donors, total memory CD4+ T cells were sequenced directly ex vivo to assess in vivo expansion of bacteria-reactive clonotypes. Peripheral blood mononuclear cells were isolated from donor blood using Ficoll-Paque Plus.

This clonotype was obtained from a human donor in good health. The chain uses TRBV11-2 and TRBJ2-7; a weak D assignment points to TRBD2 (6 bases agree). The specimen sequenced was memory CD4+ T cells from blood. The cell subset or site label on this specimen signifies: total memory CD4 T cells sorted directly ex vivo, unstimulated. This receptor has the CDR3 CASSFGEDGVYEQYF. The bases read TGTGCCAGCAGCTTTGGGGAGGATGGGGTCTACGAGCAGTACTTC. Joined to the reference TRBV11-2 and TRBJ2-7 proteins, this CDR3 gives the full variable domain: EAGVAQSPRYKIIEKRQSVAFWCNPISGHATLYWYQQILGQGPKLLIQFQNNGVVDDSQLPKDRFSAERLKGVDSTLKIQPAKLEDSAVYLCASSFGEDGVYEQYFGPGTRLTVT.